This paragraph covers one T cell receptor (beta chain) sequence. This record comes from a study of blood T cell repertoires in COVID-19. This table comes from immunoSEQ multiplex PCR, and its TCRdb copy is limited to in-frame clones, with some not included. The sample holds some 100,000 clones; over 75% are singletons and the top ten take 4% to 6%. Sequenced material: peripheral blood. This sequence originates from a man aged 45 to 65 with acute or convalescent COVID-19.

The chain's CDR3 is CASSYSADWRFSEAFF. CDR3 sequence (DNA): TGTGCCAGCAGTTACTCAGCGGATTGGCGGTTCTCTGAAGCTTTCTTT. The gene calls are TRBV6-5 and TRBJ1-1; D gene uncertain. The CDR3 is 16 residues long. V lost 0 bases and J lost 6, with 17 bases in between. Germline assignment: CDR1 MNHEY and CDR2 SVGAGI.